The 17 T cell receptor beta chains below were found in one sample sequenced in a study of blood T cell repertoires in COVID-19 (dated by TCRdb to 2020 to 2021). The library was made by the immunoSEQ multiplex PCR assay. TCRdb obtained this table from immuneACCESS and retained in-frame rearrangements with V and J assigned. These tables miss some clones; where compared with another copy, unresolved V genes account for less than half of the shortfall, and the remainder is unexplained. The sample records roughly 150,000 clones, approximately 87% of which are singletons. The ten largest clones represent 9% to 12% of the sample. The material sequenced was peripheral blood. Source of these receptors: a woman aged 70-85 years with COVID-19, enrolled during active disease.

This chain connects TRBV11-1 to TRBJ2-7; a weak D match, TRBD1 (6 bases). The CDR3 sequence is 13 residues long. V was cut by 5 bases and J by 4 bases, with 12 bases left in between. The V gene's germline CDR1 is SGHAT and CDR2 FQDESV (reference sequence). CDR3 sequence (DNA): TGTGCCAGCAGCCAGGACAGAAATTACGAGCAGTACTTC. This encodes CASSQDRNYEQYF. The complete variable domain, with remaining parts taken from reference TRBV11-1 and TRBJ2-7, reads EAEVAQSPRYKITEKSQAVAFWCDPISGHATLYWYRQILGQGPELLVQFQDESVVDDSQLPKDRFSAERLKGVDSTLKIQPAELGDSAMYLCASSQDRNYEQYFGPGTRLTVT.

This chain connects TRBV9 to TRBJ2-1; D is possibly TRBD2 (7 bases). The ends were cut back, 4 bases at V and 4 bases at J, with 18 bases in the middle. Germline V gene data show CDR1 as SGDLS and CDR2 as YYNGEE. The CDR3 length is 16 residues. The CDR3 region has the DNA TGTGCCAGCAGCACCCGATGGGGGGGGCCGTACAATGAGCAGTTCTTC. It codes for CASSTRWGGPYNEQFF. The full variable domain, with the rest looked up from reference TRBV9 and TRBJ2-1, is DSGVTQTPKHLITATGQRVTLRCSPRSGDLSVYWYQQSLDQGLQFLIQYYNGEERAKGNILERFSAQQFPDLHSELNLSSLELGDSALYFCASSTRWGGPYNEQFFGPGTRLTVL.

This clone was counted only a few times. DNA of the CDR3: TGTGCCAGCAGACAACAGGGGAGGTCGCTCCCTGAAGCTTTCTTT. It is translated as CASRQQGRSLPEAFF. The rearrangement uses TRBV7-8 and TRBJ1-1, with 7 bases lining up with TRBD1. V gave up 6 bases and J gave up 6 bases; unmatched junction bases: 13. Germline V gene data show CDR1 as SGHVS and CDR2 as FQNEAQ. CDR3 size: 15 residues.

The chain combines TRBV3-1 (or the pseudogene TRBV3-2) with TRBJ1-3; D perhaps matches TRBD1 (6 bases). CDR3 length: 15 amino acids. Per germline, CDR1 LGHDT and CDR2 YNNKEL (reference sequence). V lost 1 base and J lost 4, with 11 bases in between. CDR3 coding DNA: TGTGCCAGCAGCCAAGTTCCAGGGGAAGGAAACACCATATATTTT. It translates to CASSQVPGEGNTIYF.

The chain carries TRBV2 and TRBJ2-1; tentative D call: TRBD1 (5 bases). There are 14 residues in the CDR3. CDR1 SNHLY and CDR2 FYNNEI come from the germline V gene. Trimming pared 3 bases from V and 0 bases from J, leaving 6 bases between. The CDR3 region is CASSDQGSYNEQFF. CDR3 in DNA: TGTGCCAGCAGTGATCAGGGCTCCTACAATGAGCAGTTCTTC.

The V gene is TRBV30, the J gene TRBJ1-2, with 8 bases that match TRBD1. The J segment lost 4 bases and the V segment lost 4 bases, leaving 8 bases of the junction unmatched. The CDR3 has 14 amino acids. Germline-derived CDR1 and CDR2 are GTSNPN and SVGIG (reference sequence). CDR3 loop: CAWMRTGSGYGYTF. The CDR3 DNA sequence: TGTGCCTGGATGAGGACAGGGTCTGGCTATGGCTACACCTTC.

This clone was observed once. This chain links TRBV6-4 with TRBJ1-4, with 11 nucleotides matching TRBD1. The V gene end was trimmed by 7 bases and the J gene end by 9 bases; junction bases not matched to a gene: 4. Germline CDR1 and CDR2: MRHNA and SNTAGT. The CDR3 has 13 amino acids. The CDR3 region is CASKGQGAKKLFF. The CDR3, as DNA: TGTGCCAGCAAAGGACAGGGGGCAAAAAAACTGTTTTTT.

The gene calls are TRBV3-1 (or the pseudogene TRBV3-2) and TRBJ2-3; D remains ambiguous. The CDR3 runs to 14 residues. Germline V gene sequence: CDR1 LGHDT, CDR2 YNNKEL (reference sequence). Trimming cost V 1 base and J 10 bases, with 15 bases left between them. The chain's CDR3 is CASSQVMGLGAQYF. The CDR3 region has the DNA TGTGCCAGCAGCCAAGTAATGGGCCTGGGCGCGCAGTATTTT.

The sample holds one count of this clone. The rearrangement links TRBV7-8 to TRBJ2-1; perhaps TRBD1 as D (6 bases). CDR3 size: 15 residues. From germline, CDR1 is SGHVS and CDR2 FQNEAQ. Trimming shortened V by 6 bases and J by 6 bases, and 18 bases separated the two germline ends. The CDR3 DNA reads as TGTGCCAGCAGATCCCAGGGGTCAGGGTCCAATGAGCAGTTCTTC. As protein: CASRSQGSGSNEQFF.

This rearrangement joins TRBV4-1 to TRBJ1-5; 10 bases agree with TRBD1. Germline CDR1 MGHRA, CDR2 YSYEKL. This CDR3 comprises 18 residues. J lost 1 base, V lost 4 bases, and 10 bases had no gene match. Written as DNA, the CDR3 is TGCGCCAGCAGCCCTGGGACAGGGGTGAGTAGGAGCAATCAGCCCCAGCATTTT. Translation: CASSPGTGVSRSNQPQHF.

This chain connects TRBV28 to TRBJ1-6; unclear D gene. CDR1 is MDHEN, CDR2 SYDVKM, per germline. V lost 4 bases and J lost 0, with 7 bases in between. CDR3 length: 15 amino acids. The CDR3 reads CASSWSSSYNSPLHF. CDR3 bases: TGTGCCAGCAGTTGGTCGAGCTCCTATAATTCACCCCTCCACTTT.

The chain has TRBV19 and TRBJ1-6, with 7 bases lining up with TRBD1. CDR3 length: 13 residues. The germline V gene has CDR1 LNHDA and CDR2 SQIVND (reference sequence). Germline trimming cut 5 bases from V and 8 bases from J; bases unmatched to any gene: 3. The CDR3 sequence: CASSPRGDSPLHF. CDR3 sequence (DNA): TGTGCCAGTAGTCCCAGGGGGGATTCACCCCTCCACTTT.

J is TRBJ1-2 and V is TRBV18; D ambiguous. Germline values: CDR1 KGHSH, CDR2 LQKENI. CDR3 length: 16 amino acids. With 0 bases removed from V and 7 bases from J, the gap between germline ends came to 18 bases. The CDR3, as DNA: TGTGCCAGCTCACCACCCAATAGCAGATGGGGAGGTGGCTACACCTTC. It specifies CASSPPNSRWGGGYTF.

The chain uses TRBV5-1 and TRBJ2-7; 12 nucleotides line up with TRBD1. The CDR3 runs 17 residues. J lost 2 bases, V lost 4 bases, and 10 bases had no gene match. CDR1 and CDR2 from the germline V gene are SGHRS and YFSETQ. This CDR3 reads CASSQGTGGVGPYEQYF. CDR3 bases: TGCGCCAGCAGCCAAGGGACAGGGGGCGTGGGGCCCTACGAGCAGTACTTC. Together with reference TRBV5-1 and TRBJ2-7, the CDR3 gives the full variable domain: KAGVTQTPRYLIKTRGQQVTLSCSPISGHRSVSWYQQTPGQGLQFLFEYFSETQRNKGNFPGRFSGRQFSNSRSEMNVSTLELGDSALYLCASSQGTGGVGPYEQYFGPGTRLTVT.

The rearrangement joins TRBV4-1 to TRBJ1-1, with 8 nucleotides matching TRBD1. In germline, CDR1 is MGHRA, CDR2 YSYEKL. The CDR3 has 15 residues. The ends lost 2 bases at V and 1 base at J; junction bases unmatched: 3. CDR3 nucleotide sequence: TGCGCCAGCAGCCAACGGACAGGGACGAACACTGAAGCTTTCTTT. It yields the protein CASSQRTGTNTEAFF.

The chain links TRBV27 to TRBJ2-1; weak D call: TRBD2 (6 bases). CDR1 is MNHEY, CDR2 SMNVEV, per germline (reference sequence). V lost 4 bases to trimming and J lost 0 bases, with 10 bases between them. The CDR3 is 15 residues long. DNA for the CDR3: TGTGCCAGCAGTTCGGGGGATAGCTCCTACAATGAGCAGTTCTTC. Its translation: CASSSGDSSYNEQFF.

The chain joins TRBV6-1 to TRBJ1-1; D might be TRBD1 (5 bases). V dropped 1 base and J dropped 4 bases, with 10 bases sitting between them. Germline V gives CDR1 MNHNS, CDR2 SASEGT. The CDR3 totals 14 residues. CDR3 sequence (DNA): TGTGCCAGCAGTGAAGAGGGGCGGATCACTGAAGCTTTCTTT. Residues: CASSEEGRITEAFF.